Below are 24 T cell receptor beta chains sequenced from a single sample in a study of shared clonotypes between healthy human individuals. Sequencing was performed with immunoSEQ multiplex PCR; in TCRdb, only in-frame clones are kept and a portion is missing. The repertoire holds 2,500,000 or so clones, with more than 90% as singletons. The source material was naive CD4+ T cells sorted from blood. Sample subset: CD45RA+ positively selected. These TCRs come from a man younger than 30 in good health.

The chain recombines TRBV27 with TRBJ2-7; D ambiguous. CDR3 length: 16 amino acids. V lost 5 bases to trimming and J lost 3 bases, with 20 bases between them. The germline V gene has CDR1 MNHEY and CDR2 SMNVEV (reference sequence). The CDR3 loop reads CASSPRARGLFYEQYF. Here the CDR3 DNA reads TGTGCCAGCAGTCCCCGGGCCCGAGGATTATTCTACGAGCAGTACTTC.

The chain carries TRBV18 and TRBJ1-5; 8 nucleotides agree with TRBD1. V dropped 5 bases and J dropped 2; count of bases not matched to a gene: 5. The CDR3 has 15 residues. Germline CDR1 is KGHSH and CDR2 is LQKENI. Here the CDR3 DNA reads TGTGCCAGCTCAGCGACAGGGGACGGCAATCAGCCCCAGCATTTT. Amino acid sequence: CASSATGDGNQPQHF.

This clone was picked up a small number of times. Other DNA sequences in the same sample also yield this CDR3. The chain has TRBV29-1 and TRBJ1-1; D possibly corresponds to TRBD1 (5 bases). V was clipped by 3 bases and J by 4 bases, with 9 bases between them. The CDR3 consists of 12 residues. From germline, CDR1 is SQVTM and CDR2 ANQGSEA. The CDR3 reads CSVEQGGTEAFF. The CDR3 region has the DNA TGCAGCGTTGAGCAGGGCGGCACTGAAGCTTTCTTT.

The V call is TRBV7-2, the J call TRBJ2-3; 11 bases are shared with TRBD2. The CDR3 totals 15 residues. Germline CDR1 SGHTA, CDR2 FQGNSA. V was pared by 6 bases and J by 5 bases, with 7 bases of the junction left unmatched. This CDR3 reads CASRPGTSGLDTQYF. The CDR3 DNA reads as TGTGCCAGCAGACCCGGGACTAGCGGTTTAGATACGCAGTATTTT.

This clone was detected only a few times. The rearrangement joins TRBV19 to TRBJ1-3, with D tentatively TRBD1 (5 bases). In germline, CDR1 is LNHDA, CDR2 SQIVND (reference sequence). CDR3 length: 14 amino acids. Trimming left V 5 bases short and J 2 bases short, with 10 bases between. The CDR3 reads CASSPGLAGNTIYF. The CDR3 DNA reads TGTGCCAGTAGTCCGGGACTCGCTGGAAACACCATATATTTT.

V gene TRBV7-9 combines with J gene TRBJ1-2; the D gene is possibly TRBD1 (5 bases). Trimming pared 4 bases from V and 4 bases from J, leaving 22 bases between. The CDR3 length is 17 residues. Germline V gene lookup returns CDR1 SEHNR and CDR2 FQNEAQ (reference sequence). CDR3 DNA sequence: TGTGCCAGCAGCTCCCAGACATCCCGAGGGGAAAGCTATGGCTACACCTTC. Amino acid sequence: CASSSQTSRGESYGYTF.

The rearrangement uses TRBV13 and TRBJ2-7; D is unclear. With 5 bases removed from V and 0 bases from J, the gap between germline ends came to 5 bases. The V gene's germline CDR1 is PRHDT and CDR2 FYEKMQ (reference sequence). The CDR3 is 12 amino acids. CDR3 in amino acids: CASSASSYEQYF. In DNA form, the CDR3 reads TGTGCCAGCAGCGCAAGCTCCTACGAGCAGTACTTC.

The chain has TRBV28 and TRBJ1-2; D ambiguous. The CDR3 is made up of 11 amino acids. Between the trimmed V and J ends, which lost 5 bases and 8 bases, there was a span of 9 bases. Germline CDR1 MDHEN, CDR2 SYDVKM. For the CDR3, the DNA is TGTGCCAGCAGTCCCGATGGGGGCTACACCTTC. Encoded protein: CASSPDGGYTF.

With regard to this clone: Within the sample, other DNA sequences also encode this same CDR3. CDR3: CASSRWGTEAFF. For the CDR3, the DNA is TGTGCCAGCAGCCGGTGGGGCACTGAAGCTTTCTTT. V and J are TRBV27 and TRBJ1-1; D ambiguous. V lost 6 bases and J lost 4, with 9 bases in between. The CDR3 extends over 12 amino acids. Germline V lookup: CDR1 MNHEY, CDR2 SMNVEV (reference sequence).

The chain employs TRBV2 and TRBJ2-4; 7 positions agree with TRBD2. V was clipped by 6 bases and J by 5 bases; unmatched bases: 4. Germline values: CDR1 SNHLY, CDR2 FYNNEI. The CDR3 has 13 residues. The DNA for the CDR3 is TGTGCCAGCAGAACCCGGGAGGAAAACATTCAGTACTTC. Its translation: CASRTREENIQYF.

J is TRBJ2-1 and V is TRBV15; D could derive from TRBD1 or TRBD2 (5 bases each). Trimming left V 2 bases short and J 8 bases short, with 7 bases between. CDR3 length: 12 amino acids. Germline-derived CDR1 and CDR2 are LNHNV and YYDKDF (reference sequence). CDR3 nucleotides: TGTGCCACCAGCAGATTGGGGGATGAGCAGTTCTTC. Its translation is CATSRLGDEQFF. Based on the CDR3 plus reference TRBV15 and TRBJ2-1, the full variable domain is DAMVIQNPRYQVTQFGKPVTLSCSQTLNHNVMYWYQQKSSQAPKLLFHYYDKDFNNEADTPDNFQSRRPNTSFCFLDIRSPGLGDTAMYLCATSRLGDEQFFGPGTRLTVL.

The chain employs TRBV2 and TRBJ1-3, with a weak D call TRBD1 (6 bases). The CDR3 has 15 amino acids. Germline CDR1 is SNHLY and CDR2 is FYNNEI. V was clipped by 1 base and J by 5 bases, with 12 bases between them. The CDR3 loop reads CASSEGTVGRNTIYF. CDR3 sequence (DNA): TGTGCCAGCAGTGAAGGGACAGTCGGTCGAAACACCATATATTTT.

The CDR3 sequence is CASSSGTSGDPRSEQYF. In DNA form, the CDR3 reads TGTGCCAGTAGTTCCGGGACTAGCGGAGACCCTCGCTCGGAGCAGTACTTC. The chain joins TRBV19 to TRBJ2-7, with TRBD2 identical over 11 bases. The CDR3 extends over 17 amino acids. The junction had 16 bases not matched to a gene; V was cut back by 5 bases and J by 7 bases. Germline CDR1 is LNHDA and CDR2 is SQIVND (reference sequence).

The rearrangement joins TRBV28 to TRBJ1-2; maybe TRBD1 (6 bases). The germline V gene has CDR1 MDHEN and CDR2 SYDVKM. V lost 1 base to trimming and J lost 7 bases, with 25 bases between them. The CDR3 sequence is 18 residues long. The CDR3 bases are TGTGCCAGCAGTTTATCACAGGGCCAAACCGTGCCTACGGTTGGCTACACCTTC. Its protein product is CASSLSQGQTVPTVGYTF.

The V call is TRBV25-1, the J call TRBJ2-2, with 8 bases that match TRBD2. Germline loops: CDR1 MGHDK, CDR2 SYGVNS. The junction had 3 bases not matched to a gene; V was cut back by 4 bases and J by 5 bases. The CDR3 extends over 14 amino acids. CDR3 nucleotides: TGTGCCAGCAGTGTAGCGGGATCTACCGGGGAGCTGTTTTTT. Translation: CASSVAGSTGELFF.

The gene calls are TRBV6-1 and TRBJ2-5, with 10 positions matching TRBD1. Germline V lookup: CDR1 MNHNS, CDR2 SASEGT. J was trimmed by 5 bases and V by 6 bases; bases with no gene match: 9. The CDR3 sequence is 15 residues long. The CDR3 DNA reads TGTGCCAGCAGCCCCTGGACAGGGGGAGTGGAGACCCAGTACTTC. It yields the protein CASSPWTGGVETQYF.

This clone has a count of ten or more. The V call is TRBV4-2, the J call TRBJ1-3; D perhaps matches TRBD1 (5 bases). This CDR3 has 16 amino acids. V lost 2 bases and J 4 bases, leaving 15 bases between the germline ends. The germline V gene has CDR1 LGHNA and CDR2 YNFKEQ. This CDR3 reads CASSQKTNGDGNTIYF. The CDR3 coding sequence is TGTGCCAGCAGCCAAAAGACCAACGGGGACGGAAACACCATATATTTT.

V and J are TRBV7-6 and TRBJ2-3, with 10 bases identical to TRBD1. The CDR3 is made up of 16 amino acids. J lost 1 base, V lost 5 bases, and 6 bases had no gene match. The V gene's germline CDR1 is SGHVS and CDR2 FNYEAQ. CDR3 protein: CASSPQTGGGTDTQYF. CDR3 nucleotides: TGTGCCAGCAGCCCTCAGACAGGGGGCGGCACAGATACGCAGTATTTT.

The chain uses TRBV2 and TRBJ1-2; D unresolved. The V end was cut by 2 bases, the J end by 4 bases, with 11 bases between. This CDR3 has 14 residues. Germline CDR1 reads SNHLY; CDR2 reads FYNNEI. This chain's CDR3 is CASSEPSGVYGYTF. CDR3 nucleotide sequence: TGTGCCAGCAGTGAACCGTCCGGGGTCTATGGCTACACCTTC.

The V call is TRBV28, the J call TRBJ1-1, with 7 nucleotides matching TRBD1. The CDR3 totals 14 residues. Germline CDR1 MDHEN, CDR2 SYDVKM. V lost 6 bases, J lost 10 bases, and 14 bases stayed unmatched. The CDR3 loop reads CASSFAQNRGVAFF. CDR3 DNA: TGTGCCAGCAGCTTCGCCCAAAACAGGGGCGTAGCTTTCTTT.

The J gene is TRBJ1-5, the V gene TRBV4-1; D gene uncertain. There are 15 residues in the CDR3. Looked up from germline, CDR1 is MGHRA and CDR2 is YSYEKL. Trimming removed 0 bases at V and 0 bases at J, with 6 bases between. The CDR3 here is CASSQEGISNQPQHF. CDR3 coding DNA: TGCGCCAGCAGCCAAGAGGGAATTAGCAATCAGCCCCAGCATTTT.

CDR3 in DNA: TGTGCCAGCTCCCAGCGGGGGGCATTTGGAAACACCATATATTTT. Protein sequence: CASSQRGAFGNTIYF. V is TRBV27 and J is TRBJ1-3, with D possibly matching TRBD1 (6 bases). Germline CDR1 and CDR2: MNHEY and SMNVEV (reference sequence). The CDR3 is 15 residues long. Trimming took 8 bases from V and 3 from J, leaving 17 bases between them.

This clone showed up just once. The chain joins TRBV30 to TRBJ2-5; TRBD2 is a possible D gene (6 bases). Germline-derived CDR1 and CDR2 are GTSNPN and SVGIG (reference sequence). V was pared by 4 bases and J by 5 bases, with 14 bases between. The CDR3 is made up of 13 amino acids. CDR3 residues: CAWTGVVGETQYF. DNA for the CDR3: TGTGCCTGGACGGGGGTTGTAGGGGAGACCCAGTACTTC.

The chain is built from TRBV7-9 and TRBJ1-1; 10 positions match TRBD1. CDR3 length: 16 amino acids. Germline values: CDR1 SEHNR, CDR2 FQNEAQ (reference sequence). The trim removed 5 bases at V and 2 bases at J, leaving 8 bases unmatched. The CDR3 sequence is CASSRGQGVSNTEAFF. The CDR3 nucleotides read TGTGCCAGCAGCAGAGGACAGGGGGTTTCAAACACTGAAGCTTTCTTT.